This T cell receptor beta chain was retrieved from a study of shared clonotypes between healthy human individuals. The assay ran at deep level. Profiling relied on immunoSEQ multiplex PCR, and the TCRdb table lists in-frame clones only, not all of them. The table shows fewer than 500,000 clones, with over 75% occurring only once. The CDR3 runs 13 residues. Deletions cut 0 bases from V and 8 bases from J, with 8 bases between. CDR1 LNHNV and CDR2 YYDKDF come from the germline V gene (reference sequence). This clone showed up just a few times. The sample consisted of PBMCs. The sequence was obtained from a woman between 40 and 50 years old in good health. Some clones in this sample may be carry-over from other donors' samples. This chain links TRBV15 with TRBJ2-1; D gene uncertain. CDR3 DNA: TGTGCCACCAGCAGAGATCCCAGCGATGAGCAGTTCTTC. It specifies CATSRDPSDEQFF.